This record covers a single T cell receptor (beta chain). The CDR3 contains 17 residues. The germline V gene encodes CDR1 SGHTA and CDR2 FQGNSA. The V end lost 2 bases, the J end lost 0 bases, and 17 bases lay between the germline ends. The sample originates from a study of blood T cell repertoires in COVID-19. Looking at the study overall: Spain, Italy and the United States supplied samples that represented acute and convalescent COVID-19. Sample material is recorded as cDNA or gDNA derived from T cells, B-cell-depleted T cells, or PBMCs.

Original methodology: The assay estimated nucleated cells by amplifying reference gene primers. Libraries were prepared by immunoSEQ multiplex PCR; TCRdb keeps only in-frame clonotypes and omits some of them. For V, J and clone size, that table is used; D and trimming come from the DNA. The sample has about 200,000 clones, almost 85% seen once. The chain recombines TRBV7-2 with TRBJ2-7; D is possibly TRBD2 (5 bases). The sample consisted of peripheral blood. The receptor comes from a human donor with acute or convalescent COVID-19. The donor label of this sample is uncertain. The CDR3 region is CASSLQFGLLSSYEQYF. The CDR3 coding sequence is TGTGCCAGCAGCTTACAATTCGGACTCTTGAGCTCCTACGAGCAGTACTTC.